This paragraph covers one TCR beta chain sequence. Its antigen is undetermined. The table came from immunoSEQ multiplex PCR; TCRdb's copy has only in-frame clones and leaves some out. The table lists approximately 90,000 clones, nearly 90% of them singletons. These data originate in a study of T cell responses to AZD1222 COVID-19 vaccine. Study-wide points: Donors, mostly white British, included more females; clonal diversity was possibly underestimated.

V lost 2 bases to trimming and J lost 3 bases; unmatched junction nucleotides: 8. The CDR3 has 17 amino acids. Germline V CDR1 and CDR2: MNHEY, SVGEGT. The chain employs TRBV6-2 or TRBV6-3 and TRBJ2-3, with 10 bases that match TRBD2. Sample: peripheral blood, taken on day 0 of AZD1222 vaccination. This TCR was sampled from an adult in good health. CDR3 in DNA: TGTGCCAGCAGTTACGCCAGCGGGGGGGCCATGACAGATACGCAGTATTTT. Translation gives CASSYASGGAMTDTQYF.